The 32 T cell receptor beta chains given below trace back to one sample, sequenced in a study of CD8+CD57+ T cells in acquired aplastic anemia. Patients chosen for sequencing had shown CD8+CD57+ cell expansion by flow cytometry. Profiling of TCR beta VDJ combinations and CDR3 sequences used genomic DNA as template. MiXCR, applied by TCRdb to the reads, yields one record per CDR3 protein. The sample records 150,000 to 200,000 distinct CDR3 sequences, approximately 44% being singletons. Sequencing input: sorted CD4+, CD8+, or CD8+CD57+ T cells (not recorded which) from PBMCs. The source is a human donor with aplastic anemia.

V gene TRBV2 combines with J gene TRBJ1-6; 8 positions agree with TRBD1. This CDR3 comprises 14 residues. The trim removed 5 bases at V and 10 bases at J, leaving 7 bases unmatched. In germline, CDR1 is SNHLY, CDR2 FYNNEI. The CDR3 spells CASSLSDRESPLHF. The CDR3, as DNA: TGTGCCAGCAGTTTGTCGGACAGGGAATCACCCCTCCACTTT.

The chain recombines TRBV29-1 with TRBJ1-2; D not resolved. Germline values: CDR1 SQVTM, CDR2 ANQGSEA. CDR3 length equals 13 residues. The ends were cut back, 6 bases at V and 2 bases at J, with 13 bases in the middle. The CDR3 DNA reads TGCAGCGTAGGCGAGGCCGACAACTATGGCTACACCTTC. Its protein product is CSVGEADNYGYTF.

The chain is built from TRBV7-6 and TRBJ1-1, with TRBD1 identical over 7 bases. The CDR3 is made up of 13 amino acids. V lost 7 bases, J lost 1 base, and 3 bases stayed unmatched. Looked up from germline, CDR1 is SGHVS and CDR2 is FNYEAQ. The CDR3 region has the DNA TGTGCCAGCAAGGGACAGCCGAACACTGAAGCTTTCTTT. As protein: CASKGQPNTEAFF. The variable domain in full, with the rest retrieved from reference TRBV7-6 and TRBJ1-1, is GAGVSQSPRYKVTKRGQDVALRCDPISGHVSLYWYRQALGQGPEFLTYFNYEAQQDKSGLPNDRFSAERPEGSISTLTIQRTEQRDSAMYRCASKGQPNTEAFFGQGTRLTVV.

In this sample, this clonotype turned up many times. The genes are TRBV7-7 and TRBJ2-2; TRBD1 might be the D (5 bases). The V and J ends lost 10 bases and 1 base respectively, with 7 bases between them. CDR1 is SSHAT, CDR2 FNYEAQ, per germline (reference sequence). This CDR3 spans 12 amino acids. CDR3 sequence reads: CAKRGNTGELFF. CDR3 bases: TGTGCCAAAAGGGGGAACACCGGGGAGCTGTTTTTT.

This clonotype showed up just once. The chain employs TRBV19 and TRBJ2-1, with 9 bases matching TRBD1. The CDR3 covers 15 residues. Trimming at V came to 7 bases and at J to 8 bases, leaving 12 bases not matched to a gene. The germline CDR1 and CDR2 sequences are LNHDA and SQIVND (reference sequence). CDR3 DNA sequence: TGTGCCAGTACCCCGGGACAGGGAGGACGATATGAGCAGTTCTTC. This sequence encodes CASTPGQGGRYEQFF.

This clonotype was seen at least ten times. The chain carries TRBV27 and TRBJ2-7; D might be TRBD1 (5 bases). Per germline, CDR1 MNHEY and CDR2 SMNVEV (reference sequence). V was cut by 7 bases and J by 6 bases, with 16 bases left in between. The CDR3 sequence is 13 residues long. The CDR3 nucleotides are TGTGCCAGCACGACAGCTGGGGCCGGCGAGCAGTACTTC. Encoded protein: CASTTAGAGEQYF.

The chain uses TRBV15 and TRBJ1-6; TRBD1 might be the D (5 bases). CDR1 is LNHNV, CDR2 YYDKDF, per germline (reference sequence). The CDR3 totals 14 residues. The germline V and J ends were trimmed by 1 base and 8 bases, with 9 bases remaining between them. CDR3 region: CATSRVGAYSPLHF. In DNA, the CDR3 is TGTGCCACCAGCAGAGTTGGGGCCTATTCACCCCTCCACTTT.

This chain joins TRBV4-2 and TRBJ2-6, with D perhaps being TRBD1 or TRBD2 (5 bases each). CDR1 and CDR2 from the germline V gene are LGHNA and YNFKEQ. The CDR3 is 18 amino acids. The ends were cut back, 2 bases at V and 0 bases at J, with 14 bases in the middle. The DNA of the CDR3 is TGTGCCAGCAGCCAAAGAACCGGGACCCTCTCTGGGGCCAACGTCCTGACTTTC. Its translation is CASSQRTGTLSGANVLTF.

The CDR3 sequence: CASSSNRQINQPQHF. In DNA form, the CDR3 reads TGTGCCAGCAGCTCCAATCGACAGATCAATCAGCCCCAGCATTTT. The J gene is TRBJ1-5, the V gene TRBV7-2; TRBD1 might be the D (5 bases). V was pared by 4 bases and J by 3 bases, with 13 bases between. The CDR3 spans 15 residues. Per the germline V gene, CDR1 is SGHTA and CDR2 is FQGNSA.

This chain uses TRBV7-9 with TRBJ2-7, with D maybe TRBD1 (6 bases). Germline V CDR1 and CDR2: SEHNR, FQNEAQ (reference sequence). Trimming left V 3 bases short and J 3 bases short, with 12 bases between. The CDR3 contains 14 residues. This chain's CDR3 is CASSFLDSIYEQYF. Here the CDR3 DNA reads TGTGCCAGCAGCTTTCTGGACAGCATCTACGAGCAGTACTTC.

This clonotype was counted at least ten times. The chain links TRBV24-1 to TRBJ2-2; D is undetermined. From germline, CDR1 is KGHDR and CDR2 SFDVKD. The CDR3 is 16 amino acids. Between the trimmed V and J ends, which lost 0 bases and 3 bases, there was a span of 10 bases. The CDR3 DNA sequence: TGTGCCACCAGTGATTTGACGTATGGGGACACCGGGGAGCTGTTTTTT. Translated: CATSDLTYGDTGELFF.

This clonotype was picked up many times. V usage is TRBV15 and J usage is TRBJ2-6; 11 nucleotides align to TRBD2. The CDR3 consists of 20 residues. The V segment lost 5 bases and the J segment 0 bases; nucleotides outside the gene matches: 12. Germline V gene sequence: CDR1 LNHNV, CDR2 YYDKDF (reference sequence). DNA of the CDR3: TGTGCCACCAGCGGCGGACTAGCGGGCGCCCCTACCTCTGGGGCCAACGTCCTGACTTTC. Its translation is CATSGGLAGAPTSGANVLTF.

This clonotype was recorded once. CDR3 bases: TGTGCCAGCAGTTTGAAGGACACCATATATTTT. It translates to CASSLKDTIYF. V usage is TRBV9 and J usage is TRBJ1-3; D gene unclear. With 5 bases removed from V and 8 bases from J, the gap between germline ends came to 8 bases. The CDR3 covers 11 residues. Germline V gives CDR1 SGDLS, CDR2 YYNGEE.

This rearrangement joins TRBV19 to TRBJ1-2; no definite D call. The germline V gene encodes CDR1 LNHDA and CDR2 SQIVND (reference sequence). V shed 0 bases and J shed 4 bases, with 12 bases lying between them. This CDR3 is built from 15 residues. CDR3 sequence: CASSIDAGETYGYTF. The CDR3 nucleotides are TGTGCCAGTAGTATAGACGCAGGTGAAACCTATGGCTACACCTTC.

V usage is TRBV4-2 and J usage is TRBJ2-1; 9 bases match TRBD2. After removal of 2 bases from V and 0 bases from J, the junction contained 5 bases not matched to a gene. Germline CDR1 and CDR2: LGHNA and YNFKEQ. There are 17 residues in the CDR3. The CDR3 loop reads CASSQIDSGSSYNEQFF. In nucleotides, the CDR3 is TGTGCCAGCAGCCAAATTGATAGCGGGAGCTCCTACAATGAGCAGTTCTTC.

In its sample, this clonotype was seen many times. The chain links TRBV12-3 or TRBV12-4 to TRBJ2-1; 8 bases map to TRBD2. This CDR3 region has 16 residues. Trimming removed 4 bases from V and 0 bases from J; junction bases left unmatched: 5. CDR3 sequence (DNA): TGTGCCAGCAGTTCTAGCGGGTTGAGCTCCTACAATGAGCAGTTCTTC. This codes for CASSSSGLSSYNEQFF.

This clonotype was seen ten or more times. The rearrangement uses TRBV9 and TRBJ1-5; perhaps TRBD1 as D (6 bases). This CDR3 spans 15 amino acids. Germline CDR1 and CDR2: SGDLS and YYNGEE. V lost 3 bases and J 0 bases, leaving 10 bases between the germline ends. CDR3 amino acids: CASSAGTTSNQPQHF. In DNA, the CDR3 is TGTGCCAGCAGCGCAGGGACAACTAGCAATCAGCCCCAGCATTTT.

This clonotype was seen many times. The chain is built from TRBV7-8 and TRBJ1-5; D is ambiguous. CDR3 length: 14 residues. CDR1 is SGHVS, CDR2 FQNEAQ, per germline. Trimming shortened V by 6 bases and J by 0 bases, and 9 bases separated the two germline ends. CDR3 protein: CASSGVGSNQPQHF. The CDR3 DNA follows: TGTGCCAGCAGTGGGGTTGGTAGCAATCAGCCCCAGCATTTT.

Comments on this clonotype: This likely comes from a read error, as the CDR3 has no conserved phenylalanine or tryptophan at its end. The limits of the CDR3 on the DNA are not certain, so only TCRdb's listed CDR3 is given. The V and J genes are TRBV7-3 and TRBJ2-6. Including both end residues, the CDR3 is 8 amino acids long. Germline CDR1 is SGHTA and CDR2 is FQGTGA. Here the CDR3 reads CASSLGTS.

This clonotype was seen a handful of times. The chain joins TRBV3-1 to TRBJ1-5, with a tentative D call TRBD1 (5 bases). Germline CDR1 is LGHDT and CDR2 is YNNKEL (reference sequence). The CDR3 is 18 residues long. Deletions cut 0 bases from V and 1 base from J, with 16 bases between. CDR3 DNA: TGTGCCAGCAGCCAAGATCGTCCGGGACGGACAAGCAATCAGCCCCAGCATTTT. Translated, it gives CASSQDRPGRTSNQPQHF. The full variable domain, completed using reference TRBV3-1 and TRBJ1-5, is DTAVSQTPKYLVTQMGNDKSIKCEQNLGHDTMYWYKQDSKKFLKIMFSYNNKELIINETVPNRFSPKSPDKAHLNLHINSLELGDSAVYFCASSQDRPGRTSNQPQHFGDGTRLSIL.

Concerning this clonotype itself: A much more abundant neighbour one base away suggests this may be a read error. CDR3 bases: TGTGCCAGCAGCTTACAATCAGGAGGGAGAATCGGGGAGCTGTTTTTT. Translation gives CASSLQSGGRIGELFF. The chain carries TRBV11-2 and TRBJ2-2; TRBD2 might be the D (6 bases). CDR3 length: 16 residues. V was cut by 2 bases and J by 7 bases, with 17 bases left in between. Germline V gene data show CDR1 as SGHAT and CDR2 as FQNNGV.

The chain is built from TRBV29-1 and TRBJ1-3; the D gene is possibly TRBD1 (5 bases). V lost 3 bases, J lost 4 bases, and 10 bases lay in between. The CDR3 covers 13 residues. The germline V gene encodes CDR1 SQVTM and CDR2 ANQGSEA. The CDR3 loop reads CSVEGGRGNTIYF. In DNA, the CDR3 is TGCAGCGTTGAGGGGGGGAGAGGAAACACCATATATTTT.

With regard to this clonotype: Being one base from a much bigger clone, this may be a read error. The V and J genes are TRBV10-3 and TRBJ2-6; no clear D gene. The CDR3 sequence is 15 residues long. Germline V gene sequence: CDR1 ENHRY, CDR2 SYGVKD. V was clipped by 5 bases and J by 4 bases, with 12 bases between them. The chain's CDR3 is CAISYGDTGANVLTF. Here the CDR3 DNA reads TGTGCCATCAGTTACGGCGATACCGGGGCCAACGTCCTGACTTTC.

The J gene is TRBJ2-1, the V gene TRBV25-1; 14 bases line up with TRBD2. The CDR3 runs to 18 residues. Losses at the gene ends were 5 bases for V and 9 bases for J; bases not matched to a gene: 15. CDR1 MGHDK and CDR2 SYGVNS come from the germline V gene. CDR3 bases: TGTGCCAGCAGTCTTTCCCCCGGGACTAGCGGGAGTTTGGGTGAGCAGTTCTTC. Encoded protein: CASSLSPGTSGSLGEQFF.

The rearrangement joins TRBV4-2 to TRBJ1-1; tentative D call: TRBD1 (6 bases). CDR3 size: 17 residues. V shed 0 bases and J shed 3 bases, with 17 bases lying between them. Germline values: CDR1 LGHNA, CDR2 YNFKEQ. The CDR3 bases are TGTGCCAGCAGCCAAGATCCGGCAGGGACATACCACACTGAAGCTTTCTTT. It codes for CASSQDPAGTYHTEAFF.

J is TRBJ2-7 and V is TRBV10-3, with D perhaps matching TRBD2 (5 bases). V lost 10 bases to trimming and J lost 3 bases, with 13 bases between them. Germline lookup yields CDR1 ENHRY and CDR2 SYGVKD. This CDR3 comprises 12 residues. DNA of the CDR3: TGTGCCAGCTCCGGGGTAAACTACGAGCAGTACTTC. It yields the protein CASSGVNYEQYF.

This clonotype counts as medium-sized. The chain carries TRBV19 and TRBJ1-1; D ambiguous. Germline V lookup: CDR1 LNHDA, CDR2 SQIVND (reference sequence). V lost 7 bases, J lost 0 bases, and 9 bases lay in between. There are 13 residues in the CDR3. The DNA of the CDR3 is TGTGCCAGTATCGACCACATGAACACTGAAGCTTTCTTT. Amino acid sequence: CASIDHMNTEAFF. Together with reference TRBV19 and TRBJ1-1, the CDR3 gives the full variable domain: DGGITQSPKYLFRKEGQNVTLSCEQNLNHDAMYWYRQDPGQGLRLIYYSQIVNDFQKGDIAEGYSVSREKKESFPLTVTSAQKNPTAFYLCASIDHMNTEAFFGQGTRLTVV.

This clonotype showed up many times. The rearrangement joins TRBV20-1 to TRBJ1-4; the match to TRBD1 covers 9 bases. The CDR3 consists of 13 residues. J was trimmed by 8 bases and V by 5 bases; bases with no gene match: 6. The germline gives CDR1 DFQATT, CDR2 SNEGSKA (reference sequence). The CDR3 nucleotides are TGCAGTGCTCCGGACAGGGGAGGGGAAAAACTGTTTTTT. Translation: CSAPDRGGEKLFF.

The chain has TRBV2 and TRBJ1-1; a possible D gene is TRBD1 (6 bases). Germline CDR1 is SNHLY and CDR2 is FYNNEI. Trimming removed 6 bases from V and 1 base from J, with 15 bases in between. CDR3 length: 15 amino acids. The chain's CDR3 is CASSPGGGRNTEAFF. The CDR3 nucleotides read TGTGCCAGCAGCCCGGGTGGGGGGCGGAACACTGAAGCTTTCTTT.

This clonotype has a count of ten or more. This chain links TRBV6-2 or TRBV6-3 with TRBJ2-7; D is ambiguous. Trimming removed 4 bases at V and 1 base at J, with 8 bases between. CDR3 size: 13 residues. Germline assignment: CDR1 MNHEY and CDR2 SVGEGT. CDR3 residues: CASSSDTSYEQYF. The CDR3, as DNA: TGTGCCAGCAGTTCCGACACATCCTACGAGCAGTACTTC.

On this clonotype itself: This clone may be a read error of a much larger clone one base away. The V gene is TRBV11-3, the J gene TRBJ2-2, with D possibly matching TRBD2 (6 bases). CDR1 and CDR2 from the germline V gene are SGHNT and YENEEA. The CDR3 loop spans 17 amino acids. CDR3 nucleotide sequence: TGTGCCAGCAGCTTAGGGATCCTACCTCATGTTGGCGGGGAGCTGTTGTTT. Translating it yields CASSLGILPHVGGELLF.

This CDR3 reads CASSEGQGGIYGYTF. The CDR3 bases are TGTGCCAGCAGTGAAGGACAGGGGGGAATCTATGGCTACACCTTC. This sequence joins TRBV2 and TRBJ1-2, with TRBD1 identical over 9 bases. V was pared by 1 base and J by 4 bases, with 4 bases of the junction left unmatched. The CDR3 length is 15 residues. The germline CDR1 and CDR2 sequences are SNHLY and FYNNEI.